Listed below are T cell receptor beta chains from one sample, sequenced in a study of CD8+CD57+ T cells in acquired aplastic anemia. One entry per CDR3 protein, called by TCRdb with MiXCR from the reads. The sample carries about 210,000 distinct CDR3 sequences, almost 35% recorded once. Sequenced input: sorted CD4+, CD8+, or CD8+CD57+ T cells (not recorded which) from PBMCs. Receptors originate from a human donor in good health, serving as a control. CDR3s include the opening cysteine and the closing phenylalanine or tryptophan.

TRBV2,TRBJ2-5,CASSDELTQYF
TRBV24-1,TRBJ1-2,CATSDAGTGDGYGYTF
TRBV2,TRBJ2-5,CASRPGSEETQYF
TRBV2,TRBJ2-7,CASSVTLRNEQYF
TRBV20-1,TRBJ2-7,CSARSHNSYEQYF
TRBV7-2,TRBJ2-2,CASSLRQGVTGELFF
TRBV2,TRBJ2-2,CASTTRGGTGELFF
TRBV10-3,TRBJ1-2,CAIGATLVINYGYTF
TRBV7-8,TRBJ2-7,CASSLEGGSYHEQYF
TRBV5-1,TRBJ1-2,CASSLAPGRYGYTF
TRBV15,TRBJ2-2,CATSREAFGTGELFF
TRBV7-9,TRBJ1-1,CASVKLAMNTEAFF
TRBV10-3,TRBJ2-7,CASSEREESGVYEQYF
TRBV15,TRBJ1-1,CATSQRKGPAVAFF
TRBV7-3,TRBJ1-1,CASSFRRNTEAFF
TRBV12-3/TRBV12-4,TRBJ2-5,CASRGAGGPVETQYF
TRBV24-1,TRBJ1-2,CATSDLPDRVDYYGYTF
TRBV5-1,TRBJ2-3,CASTPWGPAVCTDTQYF
TRBV2,TRBJ2-1,CASSEQPPGYNEQFF
TRBV10-3,TRBJ1-2,CAIRGSDTPNNYGYTF
TRBV15,TRBJ2-5,CATSRTGGKETQYF
TRBV15,TRBJ2-1,CATSTLGLAFKNEQFF
TRBV24-1,TRBJ1-2,CATRDLRDAWICGYTF
TRBV4-2,TRBJ1-1,CASSRTGTDNTEAFF
TRBV5-1,TRBJ2-5,CASTRTGLGETQYF
TRBV19,TRBJ2-7,CASSRDRATYEQYF
TRBV5-6,TRBJ1-1,CASRRNRDGRDTEAFF
TRBV18,TRBJ2-3,CASSQDRGSDTQYF
TRBV18,TRBJ2-5,CASSPDSTQETQYF
TRBV15,TRBJ2-5,CATSGKGLAGRETQYF
TRBV6-2/TRBV6-3,TRBJ2-7,CASSYDRGATSGRGRYEQYF
TRBV20-1,TRBJ1-2,CSARDFGQSAYGYTF
TRBV10-2,TRBJ2-1,CASSVRQWDEQFF
TRBV30,TRBJ1-2,CAWGTGGYGYTF
TRBV2,TRBJ1-1,CASSESPDTEAFF
TRBV24-1,TRBJ2-5,CATSDGLAGGPETQYF
TRBV25-1,TRBJ1-3,CASSLAGWELSGNTIYF
TRBV11-1,TRBJ1-5,CASSRGGGLDQPQHF
TRBV12-3/TRBV12-4,TRBJ1-1,CASQTELNTEAFF
TRBV20-1,TRBJ2-3,CSARDSRQGARDTQYF
TRBV2,TRBJ2-3,CASREQGLAADTQYF
TRBV20-1,TRBJ2-7,CSASQGNYEQYF
TRBV6-1,TRBJ1-4,CASRDRQGEKLFF
TRBV15,TRBJ1-2,CATSRDRRNGYTF
TRBV5-4,TRBJ2-7,CASSLFSGSSYEQYF
TRBV5-1,TRBJ1-2,CASSLDAGYGYTF
TRBV24-1,TRBJ2-5,CATSDPGLQETQYF
TRBV25-1,TRBJ1-1,CASTQLQGRNTEAFF
TRBV7-6,TRBJ1-2,CASSFGQGYGYTF
TRBV7-6,TRBJ2-5,CASSPKGETQYF
TRBV10-3,TRBJ2-7,CAISTGHEQYF
TRBV30,TRBJ1-2,CAWTKEGRGYGYTF